The entry that follows covers one T cell receptor beta chain sequence. Its antigen is still unknown. One end of the junction varies from germline; a read error may be responsible. The data belong to a study of blood T cells in healthy people across ages. As for the study in general: In model experiments, template switching was able to capture about one barcoded beta molecule for every two T cells that were present.

Broader study findings: Diversity estimates from one million T cells were considered underestimates.

Each donor supplied roughly 9.1 milliliters of peripheral blood. The V gene's germline CDR1 is SGHTA and CDR2 FQGNSA. This CDR3 is built from 14 residues. Primed by a sample-barcoded 5' primer and a J-beta primer mix, a second PCR proceeded for 7 to 11 cycles. TCRdb passed the 5' RACE reads through MiXCR, listing each CDR3 protein once. The sample holds about 1.1 million distinct CDR3 sequences, around two fifths seen once. The V and J genes are TRBV7-2 and TRBJ2-1, with D tentatively TRBD2 (6 bases). Sequenced material: blood. The receptor's source is a man aged 18 to 29 in good health. The CDR3 bases are TGTGCCGGCAGCTTACGGACTACCCTAAATGAGCAGTTCTTC. It encodes CAGSLRTTLNEQFF.